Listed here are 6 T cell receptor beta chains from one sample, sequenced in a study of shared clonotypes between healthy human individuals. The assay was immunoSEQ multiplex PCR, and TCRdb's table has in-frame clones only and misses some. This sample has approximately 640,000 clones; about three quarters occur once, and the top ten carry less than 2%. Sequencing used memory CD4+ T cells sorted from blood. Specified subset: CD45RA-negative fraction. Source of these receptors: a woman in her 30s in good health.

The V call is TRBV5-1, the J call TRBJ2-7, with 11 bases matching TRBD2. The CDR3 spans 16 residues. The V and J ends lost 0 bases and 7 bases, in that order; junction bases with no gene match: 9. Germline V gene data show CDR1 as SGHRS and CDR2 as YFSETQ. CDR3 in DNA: TGCGCCAGCAGCTTGGCCCAACTAGCGGGAGAGTATGAGCAGTACTTC. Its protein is CASSLAQLAGEYEQYF. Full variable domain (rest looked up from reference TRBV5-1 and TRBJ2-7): KAGVTQTPRYLIKTRGQQVTLSCSPISGHRSVSWYQQTPGQGLQFLFEYFSETQRNKGNFPGRFSGRQFSNSRSEMNVSTLELGDSALYLCASSLAQLAGEYEQYFGPGTRLTVT.

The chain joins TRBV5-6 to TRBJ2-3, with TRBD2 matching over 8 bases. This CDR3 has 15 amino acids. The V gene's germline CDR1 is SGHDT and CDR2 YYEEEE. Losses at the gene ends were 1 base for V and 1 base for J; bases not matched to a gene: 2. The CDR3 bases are TGTGCCAGCAGCTTGTACGGGAGGGGCACAGATACGCAGTATTTT. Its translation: CASSLYGRGTDTQYF.

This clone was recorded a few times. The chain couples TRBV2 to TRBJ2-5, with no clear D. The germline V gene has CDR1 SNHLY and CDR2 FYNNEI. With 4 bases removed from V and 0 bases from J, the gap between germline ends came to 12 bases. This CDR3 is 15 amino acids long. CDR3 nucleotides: TGTGCCAGCAGTGGTAATACGGCATACCAAGAGACCCAGTACTTC. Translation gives CASSGNTAYQETQYF.

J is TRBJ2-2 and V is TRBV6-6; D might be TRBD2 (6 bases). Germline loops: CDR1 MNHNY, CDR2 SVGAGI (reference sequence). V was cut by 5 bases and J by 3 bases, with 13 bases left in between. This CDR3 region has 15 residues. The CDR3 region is CASSNSGMYTGELFF. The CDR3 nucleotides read TGTGCCAGCAGTAATAGCGGAATGTACACCGGGGAGCTGTTTTTT.

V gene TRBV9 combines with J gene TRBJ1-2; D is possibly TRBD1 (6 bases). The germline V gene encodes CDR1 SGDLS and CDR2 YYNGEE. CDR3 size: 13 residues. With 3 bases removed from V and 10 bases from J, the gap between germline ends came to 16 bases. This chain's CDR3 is CASSASGARDYTF. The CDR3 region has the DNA TGTGCCAGCAGCGCCTCAGGGGCGAGAGACTACACCTTC.

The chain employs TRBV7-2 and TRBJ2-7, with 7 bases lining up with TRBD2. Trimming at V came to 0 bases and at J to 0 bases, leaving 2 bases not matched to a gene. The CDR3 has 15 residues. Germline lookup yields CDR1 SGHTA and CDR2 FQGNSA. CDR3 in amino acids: CASSLAGGISYEQYF. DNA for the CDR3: TGTGCCAGCAGCTTAGCGGGAGGGATCTCCTACGAGCAGTACTTC. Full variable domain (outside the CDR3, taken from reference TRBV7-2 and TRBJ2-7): GAGVSQSPSNKVTEKGKDVELRCDPISGHTALYWYRQSLGQGLEFLIYFQGNSAPDKSGLPSDRFSAERTGGSVSTLTIQRTQQEDSAVYLCASSLAGGISYEQYFGPGTRLTVT.